What follows describes a single TCR beta chain. The antigen is unknown. This sample was included in a study of Ad26.COV2.S vaccination and SARS-CoV-2 variants. Overall study context: Dosing was one shot or two shots 56 days apart. Whole-study results and caveats: With respect to non-spike TCR breadth, vaccine and placebo recipients were similar. Ad26.COV2.S recipients had broader spike-specific TCRs (P = 0.0014). The TCR breadth and depth analyses may have understated or missed part of the total T cell responses.

Trimming removed 5 bases at V and 5 bases at J, with 12 bases between. CDR1 and CDR2 (germline): SGHDN, FVKESK. The CDR3 is 13 amino acids. Only in-frame clones appear in the TCRdb table, and some are missing; sequencing was by immunoSEQ multiplex PCR. Of roughly 700,000 clones in the sample, roughly 90% are singletons; the top ten hold approximately 1.5%. Indicated treatment: some 19 received Ad26.COV2.S at low or high dose, single or two shots; several received placebo; per-sample allocation not given. The samples were gathered on day 63 after the first injection of vaccine or placebo. This sequence originates from a person between 18 and 59 years old who received the Ad26.COV2.S COVID-19 vaccine or a placebo. The starting material was peripheral blood, obtained in a trial of Ad26.COV2.S vaccine versus placebo. The chain uses TRBV14 and TRBJ2-5; unclear D gene. CDR3 sequence reads: CASSSRVRETQYF. Written as DNA, the CDR3 is TGTGCCAGCAGCAGTAGAGTTAGGGAGACCCAGTACTTC.